These 16 T cell receptor beta chains originate from one sample sequenced in a study of preoperative IRX-2 immunotherapy in early breast cancer. The treatment here: preoperative locoregional IRX-2 cytokine immunotherapy. The method was immunoSEQ multiplex PCR; TCRdb's version includes in-frame clones alone and lacks a portion of them. This sample has some 99,000 clones, with 70% to 90% found just once. Sequencing was performed on tumor tissue, taken after IRX-2 immunotherapy. Receptors originate from a human donor with breast cancer.

The chain combines TRBV14 with TRBJ1-1; maybe TRBD1 (5 bases). Trimming left V 4 bases short and J 4 bases short, with 13 bases between. CDR3 length: 14 residues. Germline V gene lookup returns CDR1 SGHDN and CDR2 FVKESK. CDR3 residues: CASSLPGPSTEAFF. CDR3 bases: TGTGCCAGCAGCCTTCCGGGACCTTCCACTGAAGCTTTCTTT.

The rearrangement joins TRBV22-1 to TRBJ1-2. TRBV22-1 is a pseudogene. CDR3 length: 13 amino acids. CDR3 bases: TGTGCCAGCCCCTTGGGAGGGGGGTATGGCTACACCTTC. Amino acids: CASPLGGGYGYTF.

This chain connects TRBV7-1 to TRBJ2-1; 7 bases are a match to TRBD2. Being an ORF, TRBV7-1 has a function that is uncertain. J gave up 5 bases and V 5 bases, and 3 bases lay outside the gene matches. CDR3 length: 13 residues. CDR3 amino acids: CASSPGTNNEQFF. For the CDR3, the DNA is TGTGCCAGCAGCCCCGGGACTAACAATGAGCAGTTCTTC.

Only one count was recorded for this clone. This sequence joins TRBV30 and TRBJ1-2; D is undetermined. The CDR3 consists of 14 residues. The V end lost 0 bases, the J end lost 4 bases, and 12 bases lay between the germline ends. Germline CDR1 is GTSNPN and CDR2 is SVGIG (reference sequence). CDR3 residues: CAWSVGSLSYGYTF. The CDR3 bases are TGTGCCTGGAGTGTGGGCAGCCTTAGCTATGGCTACACCTTC. Full variable domain (missing parts from reference TRBV30 and TRBJ1-2): SQTIHQWPATLVQPVGSPLSLECTVEGTSNPNLYWYRQAAGRGLQLLFYSVGIGQISSEVPQNLSASRPQDRQFILSSKKLLLSDSGFYLCAWSVGSLSYGYTFGSGTRLTVV.

The J gene is TRBJ2-5, the V gene TRBV15, with 7 bases fitting TRBD1. Germline CDR1 and CDR2: LNHNV and YYDKDF (reference sequence). With V trimmed by 3 bases and J by 4 bases, 8 bases remained unmatched. This CDR3 is built from 15 residues. This CDR3 is CATSSLDRPGETQYF. CDR3 DNA sequence: TGTGCCACCAGCAGCCTGGACAGGCCGGGAGAGACCCAGTACTTC.

Of note for this clone: Other DNA sequences in this specimen translate into the identical CDR3. This chain links TRBV5-1 with TRBJ2-2; the match to TRBD1 covers 8 bases. The CDR3 sequence is 15 residues long. Germline V CDR1 and CDR2: SGHRS, YFSETQ. Germline trimming cut 4 bases from V and 1 base from J; bases unmatched to any gene: 3. The CDR3 is CASSVTGGNTGELFF. As DNA, the CDR3 is TGCGCCAGCAGCGTCACAGGGGGGAACACCGGGGAGCTGTTTTTT.

The gene calls are TRBV6-4 and TRBJ2-7; D call uncertain. The CDR3 has 14 residues. CDR1 is MRHNA, CDR2 SNTAGT, per germline. The V gene lost 8 bases and the J gene lost 2 bases, with 16 bases spanning the gap. The CDR3 is CASVGVRPPYEQYF. For the CDR3, the DNA is TGTGCCAGCGTTGGCGTACGTCCGCCCTACGAGCAGTACTTC.

The V and J genes are TRBV28 and TRBJ1-1; 7 bases fit TRBD1. J gave up 3 bases and V 5 bases, and 9 bases lay outside the gene matches. CDR1 is MDHEN and CDR2 is SYDVKM in the germline V gene. The CDR3 has 15 residues. The CDR3 sequence is CASSTPTGSDTEAFF. The CDR3 coding sequence is TGTGCCAGCAGTACCCCGACAGGGTCGGACACTGAAGCTTTCTTT.

CDR3 amino acids: CASSRTGPIYGYTF. CDR3 coding DNA: TGTGCCAGTAGTAGAACAGGGCCCATCTATGGCTACACCTTC. The gene calls are TRBV19 and TRBJ1-2, with D possibly TRBD1 on 6 matching bases. Trimming shortened V by 4 bases and J by 4 bases, and 13 bases separated the two germline ends. The germline V gene has CDR1 LNHDA and CDR2 SQIVND (reference sequence). CDR3 length: 14 residues.

The chain uses TRBV7-4 and TRBJ2-5, with D maybe TRBD1 (5 bases). V shed 2 bases and J shed 2 bases, with 12 bases lying between them. There are 15 residues in the CDR3. The V gene's germline CDR1 is SGHVT and CDR2 SQSDAQ. The CDR3 bases are TGTGCCAGCAGCTTAATGGGGCAGAGTCAAGAGACCCAGTACTTC. The encoded protein is CASSLMGQSQETQYF. The full variable domain, with the rest looked up from reference TRBV7-4 and TRBJ2-5, is GAGVSQSPRYKVAKRGRDVALRCDSISGHVTLYWYRQTLGQGSEVLTYSQSDAQRDKSGRPSGRFSAERPERSVSTLKIQRTEQGDSAVYLCASSLMGQSQETQYFGPGTRLLVL.

In its sample, this clone was seen a few times. This chain joins TRBV10-1 and TRBJ2-3; D assignment may be TRBD1 or TRBD2 (6 bases each). The CDR3 is 15 residues long. The ends were cut back, 3 bases at V and 1 base at J, with 11 bases in the middle. CDR1 is WNHNN, CDR2 SYGVQD, per germline (reference sequence). CDR3 residues: CASSEGGSRTDTQYF. CDR3 DNA: TGCGCCAGCAGTGAAGGGGGGAGCCGCACAGATACGCAGTATTTT.

This clone was counted once. This rearrangement joins TRBV28 to TRBJ2-1; TRBD2 aligns across 9 bases. V lost 2 bases and J lost 7; bases outside the gene matches: 3. The germline gives CDR1 MDHEN, CDR2 SYDVKM. The CDR3 contains 14 residues. CDR3 nucleotides: TGTGCCAGCAGTTTACTAGCGGGACTTAATGAGCAGTTCTTC. Translated: CASSLLAGLNEQFF. The whole variable domain, remainder taken from reference TRBV28 and TRBJ2-1, is DVKVTQSSRYLVKRTGEKVFLECVQDMDHENMFWYRQDPGLGLRLIYFSYDVKMKEKGDIPEGYSVSREKKERFSLILESASTNQTSMYLCASSLLAGLNEQFFGPGTRLTVL.

V is TRBV14 and J is TRBJ2-7; 7 positions match TRBD1. Germline V CDR1 and CDR2: SGHDN, FVKESK. V lost 2 bases to trimming and J lost 3 bases; unmatched junction nucleotides: 7. The CDR3 is 15 residues long. CDR3 in amino acids: CASSQHRGPIYEQYF. DNA for the CDR3: TGTGCCAGCAGCCAACACAGGGGACCCATCTACGAGCAGTACTTC. The variable domain in full, with the rest retrieved from reference TRBV14 and TRBJ2-7, is EAGVTQFPSHSVIEKGQTVTLRCDPISGHDNLYWYRRVMGKEIKFLLHFVKESKQDESGMPNNRFLAERTGGTYSTLKVQPAELEDSGVYFCASSQHRGPIYEQYFGPGTRLTVT.

This clone was counted a few times. The V call is TRBV6-8, the J call TRBJ1-6, with D perhaps TRBD1 (5 bases). The CDR3 loop spans 14 amino acids. Per germline, CDR1 MNHGY and CDR2 SAAAGT. The V end lost 6 bases, the J end lost 7 bases, and 13 bases lay between the germline ends. CDR3 sequence reads: CASSLRDGNSPLHF. For the CDR3, the DNA is TGTGCCAGCAGCCTCCGGGACGGGAATTCACCCCTCCACTTT.

The chain uses TRBV12-5 and TRBJ1-5; D unresolved. V was trimmed by 1 base and J by 0 bases, leaving 28 bases between them. Germline V gene sequence: CDR1 LGHNT, CDR2 FRNRAP. The CDR3 extends over 22 amino acids. The CDR3 loop reads CASGLDHVKLSLTDLSNQPQHF. DNA for the CDR3: TGTGCTAGTGGTTTGGATCACGTAAAATTGTCGTTGACGGACCTTAGCAATCAGCCCCAGCATTTT.

The V call is TRBV6-8, the J call TRBJ2-7; TRBD1 agrees at 9 bases. Losses at the gene ends were 2 bases for V and 2 bases for J; bases not matched to a gene: 10. This CDR3 contains 17 residues. Germline CDR1 MNHGY, CDR2 SAAAGT. This CDR3 is CASSYPIGQGSTYEQYF. The CDR3 bases are TGTGCCAGCAGTTACCCGATAGGACAGGGGAGTACCTACGAGCAGTACTTC.